This T cell receptor (beta chain) emerged from a study of CD8 T cells in ankylosing spondylitis. Worth noting for this clonotype: Its antigen is not known.

Study-level results: Prior work had noted some motif variants in reactive arthritis blood and synovial fluid.

Trimming removed 4 bases at V and 4 bases at J, with 11 bases between. Germline V gives CDR1 SGHTA, CDR2 FQGNSA. The CDR3 has 13 amino acids. TCRdb re-called the 5' RACE reads with MiXCR, one entry per CDR3 protein. The data show under 250,000 distinct CDR3 sequences, roughly 32% seen once. Material: blood, either unsorted or a sorted T cell fraction (not recorded which). The TCR sequence derives from a male donor with ankylosing spondylitis or in good health (not recorded which). The V call is TRBV7-2, the J call TRBJ2-7, with D uncertain. CDR3: CASSYKAGYEQYF. The CDR3 DNA reads TGTGCCAGCAGCTATAAGGCTGGGTACGAGCAGTACTTC.